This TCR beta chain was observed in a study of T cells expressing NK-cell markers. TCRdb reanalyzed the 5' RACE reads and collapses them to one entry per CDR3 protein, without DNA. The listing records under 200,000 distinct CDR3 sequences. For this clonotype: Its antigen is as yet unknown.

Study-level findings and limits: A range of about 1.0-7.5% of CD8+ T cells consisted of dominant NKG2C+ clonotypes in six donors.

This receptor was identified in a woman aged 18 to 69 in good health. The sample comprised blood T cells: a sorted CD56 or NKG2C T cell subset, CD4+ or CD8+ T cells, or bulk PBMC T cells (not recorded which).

CDR3 protein: CASTKDLNYGYTF. This rearrangement joins TRBV2 to TRBJ1-2. Germline CDR1 is SNHLY and CDR2 is FYNNEI. The CDR3 runs 13 residues.